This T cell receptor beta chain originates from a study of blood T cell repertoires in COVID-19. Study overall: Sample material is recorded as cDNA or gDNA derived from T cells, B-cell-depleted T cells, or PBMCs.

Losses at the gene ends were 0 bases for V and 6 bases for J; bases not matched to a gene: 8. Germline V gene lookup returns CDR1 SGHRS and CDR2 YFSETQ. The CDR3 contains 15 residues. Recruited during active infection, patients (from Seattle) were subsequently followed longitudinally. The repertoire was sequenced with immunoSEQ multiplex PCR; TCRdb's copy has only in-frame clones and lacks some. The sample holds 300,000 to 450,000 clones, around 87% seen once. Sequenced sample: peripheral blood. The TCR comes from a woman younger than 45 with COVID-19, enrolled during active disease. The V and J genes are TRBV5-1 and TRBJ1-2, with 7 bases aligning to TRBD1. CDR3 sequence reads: CASSLDSVTGNGYTF. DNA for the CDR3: TGCGCCAGCAGCTTGGATTCCGTGACAGGGAATGGCTACACCTTC.